This T cell receptor (beta chain) was sequenced in a study of blood T cell repertoires in COVID-19. About the research overall: The United States, Italy and Spain provided the acute and convalescent COVID-19 samples. Sources were T cells, B-cell-depleted T cells, or PBMCs; the material itself was cDNA or gDNA.

V was pared by 5 bases and J by 9 bases, with 11 bases of the junction left unmatched. This CDR3 comprises 15 residues. Germline CDR1 is LNHDA and CDR2 is SQIVND (reference sequence). Per the authors' pipeline: Amplification of reference gene primers was used by the study to estimate nucleated cell counts. TCRdb's table, derived via immunoSEQ multiplex PCR, lists solely in-frame clones and lacks some. D and trimming come from the DNA, and the V and J calls and clone size come from that table. Among over 100,000 clones, approximately 90% were seen once, and the ten largest hold roughly 2%. Sequenced sample: peripheral blood. The clonotype was recovered from a man aged 45-65 years with active COVID-19. The chain links TRBV19 to TRBJ2-1, with 9 bases aligning to TRBD1. CDR3 region: CASSRTGTGLFEQFF. The CDR3 DNA is TGTGCCAGTAGTCGGACCGGGACAGGGTTATTTGAGCAGTTCTTC.